What follows are 28 T cell receptor beta chains derived from one specimen sequenced in a study of control samples from healthy donors and cancer patients. Sequencing was performed with immunoSEQ multiplex PCR; in TCRdb, only in-frame clones are kept and a portion is missing. The table has some 140,000 clones, 88% seen once. The sample taken for sequencing was blood. The source is a woman in her twenties or thirties in good health.

The rearrangement joins TRBV25-1 to TRBJ2-7; 7 bases line up with TRBD1. Germline lookup yields CDR1 MGHDK and CDR2 SYGVNS. This CDR3 has 14 residues. With V trimmed by 2 bases and J by 6 bases, 7 bases remained unmatched. For the CDR3, the DNA is TGTGCCAGCAGTGAAGGGACAGCCTGGCGCGAGCAGTACTTC. Amino acids: CASSEGTAWREQYF.

The V call is TRBV28, the J call TRBJ2-1, with D tentatively TRBD2 (5 bases). The CDR3 consists of 14 residues. V gave up 6 bases and J gave up 4 bases, with 13 bases separating them. Per germline, CDR1 MDHEN and CDR2 SYDVKM. CDR3 amino acids: CASRAVAGYNEQFF. CDR3 sequence (DNA): TGTGCCAGCAGAGCGGTGGCCGGTTACAATGAGCAGTTCTTC.

V gene TRBV10-3 combines with J gene TRBJ1-5; 8 nucleotides line up with TRBD1. This CDR3 region has 13 residues. With 6 bases clipped from V and 5 bases from J, the junction kept 3 bases outside the gene matches. Per germline, CDR1 ENHRY and CDR2 SYGVKD. Written as DNA, the CDR3 is TGTGCCATCAGCAGGGGGCGTGATCAGCCCCAGCATTTT. This gives the protein CAISRGRDQPQHF.

This clone was counted between two and nine times. The chain uses TRBV5-5 and TRBJ2-7; 12 bases fit TRBD2. CDR3 length equals 19 residues. V dropped 2 bases and J dropped 3; count of bases not matched to a gene: 15. Germline CDR1 and CDR2: SGHKS and YYEKEE (reference sequence). CDR3 region: CASSLALPGTSGPRYEQYF. The CDR3, as DNA: TGTGCCAGCAGCTTAGCCTTACCCGGGACTAGCGGGCCCCGCTACGAGCAGTACTTC.

The chain links TRBV5-6 to TRBJ1-4; 9 bases are shared with TRBD1. With 4 bases clipped from V and 10 bases from J, the junction kept 17 bases outside the gene matches. Germline V gene data show CDR1 as SGHDT and CDR2 as YYEEEE. This CDR3 is 17 amino acids long. CDR3 region: CASSAKPTGTGLGKLFF. Written as DNA, the CDR3 is TGTGCCAGCAGCGCCAAACCCACCGGGACAGGGTTGGGAAAACTGTTTTTT.

CDR3 bases: TGCGCCAGCAGCTTGGGCCGAGGAGAGGGACAGGGGATGAACACTGAAGCTTTCTTT. It specifies CASSLGRGEGQGMNTEAFF. The V gene is TRBV5-1, the J gene TRBJ1-1, with 10 bases that match TRBD1. Germline CDR1 is SGHRS and CDR2 is YFSETQ. There are 19 residues in the CDR3. The junction had 11 bases not matched to a gene; V was cut back by 0 bases and J by 0 bases.

This clone occurred a few times. The V call is TRBV19, the J call TRBJ2-1, with 11 positions matching TRBD2. The CDR3 has 16 residues. J was trimmed by 9 bases and V by 1 base; bases with no gene match: 8. Germline assignment: CDR1 LNHDA and CDR2 SQIVND (reference sequence). The CDR3 loop is CASSIGLAGNTVEQFF. For the CDR3, the DNA is TGTGCCAGTAGTATAGGACTAGCGGGAAATACGGTTGAGCAGTTCTTC.

This clone has only one observation. The chain is built from TRBV5-1 and TRBJ1-2; 7 bases fit TRBD1. This CDR3 comprises 13 residues. V trimming: 2 bases; J trimming: 7 bases; junction bases outside the gene matches: 5. Per the germline V gene, CDR1 is SGHRS and CDR2 is YFSETQ. The CDR3 loop reads CASSLEQGSGYTF. The CDR3 nucleotides are TGCGCCAGCAGCTTAGAACAGGGGTCTGGCTACACCTTC. The full variable domain, with the rest looked up from reference TRBV5-1 and TRBJ1-2, is KAGVTQTPRYLIKTRGQQVTLSCSPISGHRSVSWYQQTPGQGLQFLFEYFSETQRNKGNFPGRFSGRQFSNSRSEMNVSTLELGDSALYLCASSLEQGSGYTFGSGTRLTVV.

The chain uses TRBV5-6 and TRBJ1-2, with 7 positions matching TRBD1. The CDR3 covers 16 residues. V was clipped by 6 bases and J by 2 bases; unmatched bases: 13. The germline CDR1 and CDR2 sequences are SGHDT and YYEEEE. The CDR3: CASTLRQGIGNYGYTF. CDR3 DNA sequence: TGTGCCAGCACCTTACGACAGGGTATTGGGAACTATGGCTACACCTTC.

The chain employs TRBV19 and TRBJ2-3; the D gene is possibly TRBD2 (5 bases). V dropped 5 bases and J dropped 4 bases, with 10 bases sitting between them. Germline-derived CDR1 and CDR2 are LNHDA and SQIVND (reference sequence). The length of the CDR3 is 13 residues. DNA of the CDR3: TGTGCCAGTAGTCCCCTCGGGGCAGATACGCAGTATTTT. Translated: CASSPLGADTQYF.

The chain recombines TRBV27 with TRBJ1-1; D is undetermined. The V and J ends lost 3 bases and 4 bases respectively, with 12 bases between them. The CDR3 has 14 amino acids. Germline-derived CDR1 and CDR2 are MNHEY and SMNVEV (reference sequence). CDR3 region: CASSFRSFSTEAFF. The DNA for the CDR3 is TGTGCCAGCAGTTTCAGGAGTTTCAGCACTGAAGCTTTCTTT.

This chain joins TRBV6-1 and TRBJ2-1; D gene uncertain. The length of the CDR3 is 16 residues. V was clipped by 2 bases and J by 0 bases, with 11 bases between them. CDR1 MNHNS and CDR2 SASEGT come from the germline V gene. The CDR3 region is CASSEYSPSSYNEQFF. CDR3 in DNA: TGTGCCAGCAGTGAATACAGCCCGAGCTCCTACAATGAGCAGTTCTTC.

The gene calls are TRBV6-1 and TRBJ1-5; D not certain. The CDR3 length is 13 residues. Trimming removed 2 bases from V and 11 bases from J, with 13 bases in between. Per germline, CDR1 MNHNS and CDR2 SASEGT. The CDR3: CASSERRQLAQHF. The CDR3 nucleotides are TGTGCCAGCAGTGAACGCCGGCAATTGGCCCAGCATTTT.

CDR3 sequence reads: CASSDGTLGAGLVNEQFF. DNA for the CDR3: TGTGCCAGCAGTGACGGGACATTGGGTGCAGGACTAGTAAATGAGCAGTTCTTC. This chain links TRBV6-4 with TRBJ2-1, with a possible D match to TRBD2 (7 bases). Trimming took off 2 bases at V and 7 bases at J, with 24 bases between the two ends. Germline V gives CDR1 MRHNA, CDR2 SNTAGT. This CDR3 spans 18 amino acids.

Only one count was recorded for this clone. The chain links TRBV10-3 to TRBJ2-1; TRBD2 agrees at 7 bases. CDR3 length: 15 residues. V lost 10 bases to trimming and J lost 4 bases; unmatched junction nucleotides: 13. Germline V gene lookup returns CDR1 ENHRY and CDR2 SYGVKD. CDR3 in DNA: TGTGCCACCGCCGGGGCGGGGGTTTTTTACAATGAGCAGTTCTTC. It is translated as CATAGAGVFYNEQFF.

V is TRBV5-4 and J is TRBJ2-2; 12 nucleotides agree with TRBD2. The CDR3 covers 18 residues. Trimming took 6 bases from V and 3 from J; bases not matched to a gene: 12. CDR1 is SGHNT and CDR2 is YYREEE in the germline V gene (reference sequence). CDR3 region: CASTITKLAGGHTGELFF. In nucleotides, the CDR3 is TGTGCCAGCACCATTACCAAACTAGCGGGAGGTCACACCGGGGAGCTGTTTTTT.

The chain has TRBV11-2 and TRBJ1-1; D uncertain. From germline, CDR1 is SGHAT and CDR2 FQNNGV. Deletions cut 3 bases from V and 3 bases from J, with 23 bases between. The CDR3 contains 18 residues. DNA of the CDR3: TGTGCCAGCAGCTTGGGGTATAGAGACTTCATGAAGGACACTGAAGCTTTCTTT. Amino acid sequence: CASSLGYRDFMKDTEAFF.

This clone appeared once. The chain has TRBV25-1 and TRBJ2-7; D may be TRBD1 (5 bases). The germline V and J ends were trimmed by 7 bases and 7 bases, with 17 bases remaining between them. Germline loops: CDR1 MGHDK, CDR2 SYGVNS. This CDR3 spans 13 amino acids. The CDR3 bases are TGTGCCAGCATCGGGTACGGAAGGGGAGAGCAGTACTTC. It specifies CASIGYGRGEQYF.

This sequence joins TRBV6-4 and TRBJ1-2; D may be TRBD1 (6 bases). The CDR3 is 15 residues long. V lost 0 bases and J lost 4, with 12 bases in between. Germline loops: CDR1 MRHNA, CDR2 SNTAGT. DNA of the CDR3: TGTGCCAGCAGTGACTCGGGCAGGGGTGGCTATGGCTACACCTTC. Translated, it gives CASSDSGRGGYGYTF.

The V and J genes are TRBV20-1 and TRBJ2-7; 10 bases line up with TRBD2. Germline V gene lookup returns CDR1 DFQATT and CDR2 SNEGSKA (reference sequence). Unmatched junction bases numbered 4, after V lost 3 bases and J lost 2 bases. This CDR3 contains 14 residues. The CDR3 loop is CSASASGGPYEQYF. DNA for the CDR3: TGCAGTGCTAGTGCTAGCGGGGGACCCTACGAGCAGTACTTC.

This sequence joins TRBV11-1 and TRBJ2-5; 8 nucleotides match TRBD1. Germline V lookup: CDR1 SGHAT, CDR2 FQDESV (reference sequence). The CDR3 totals 14 residues. V lost 6 bases, J lost 1 base, and 4 bases stayed unmatched. In DNA, the CDR3 is TGTGCCAGCAGTCCCGGGACAGGCCAAGAGACCCAGTACTTC. Translation: CASSPGTGQETQYF.

The rearrangement joins TRBV5-4 to TRBJ1-5; 7 bases match TRBD1. From germline, CDR1 is SGHNT and CDR2 YYREEE (reference sequence). V was clipped by 1 base and J by 2 bases; unmatched bases: 6. The CDR3 is 16 residues long. Here the CDR3 reads CASSLKGAGGNQPQHF. The CDR3 nucleotides read TGTGCCAGCAGCTTGAAGGGGGCAGGGGGCAATCAGCCCCAGCATTTT.

This sequence joins TRBV6-5 and TRBJ1-3; D not certain. The CDR3 is 14 residues long. Germline V gene sequence: CDR1 MNHEY, CDR2 SVGAGI. Trimming removed 0 bases at V and 3 bases at J, with 6 bases between. The CDR3, as DNA: TGTGCCAGCAGTTACTCGGGTTTTGGAAACACCATATATTTT. It translates to CASSYSGFGNTIYF.

This clone was seen just once. The chain is built from TRBV28 and TRBJ2-7; maybe TRBD2 (5 bases). V was shortened by 3 bases and J by 7 bases, with 10 bases between the two germline ends. Looked up from germline, CDR1 is MDHEN and CDR2 is SYDVKM. There are 12 residues in the CDR3. The CDR3 is CASSLGVGEQYF. CDR3 bases: TGTGCCAGCAGTTTGGGAGTGGGGGAGCAGTACTTC.

The chain links TRBV9 to TRBJ2-5, with D uncertain. Looked up from germline, CDR1 is SGDLS and CDR2 is YYNGEE. The V end lost 0 bases, the J end lost 5 bases, and 14 bases lay between the germline ends. The CDR3 covers 15 residues. In DNA form, the CDR3 reads TGTGCCAGCAGCGTAGCTGCCCACCATAGGGAGACCCAGTACTTC. It is translated as CASSVAAHHRETQYF.

The chain has TRBV2 and TRBJ2-7; 10 positions match TRBD1. Trimming at V came to 4 bases and at J to 0 bases, leaving 6 bases not matched to a gene. CDR3 size: 16 residues. Per the germline V gene, CDR1 is SNHLY and CDR2 is FYNNEI. The DNA for the CDR3 is TGTGCCAGCAGTGTCGACAGGGGGCTACCCTCCTACGAGCAGTACTTC. Protein product: CASSVDRGLPSYEQYF.

The chain is built from TRBV28 and TRBJ1-5; D perhaps matches TRBD1 (5 bases). Trimming shortened V by 5 bases and J by 5 bases, and 13 bases separated the two germline ends. This CDR3 spans 14 amino acids. Looked up from germline, CDR1 is MDHEN and CDR2 is SYDVKM. CDR3 DNA: TGTGCCAGCAGTCTTTGGAAAGGGGATCAGCCCCAGCATTTT. Amino acid sequence: CASSLWKGDQPQHF.

This chain links TRBV3-1 (or the pseudogene TRBV3-2) with TRBJ2-6, with TRBD1 as a possible D gene (6 bases). The CDR3 sequence is 16 residues long. In germline, CDR1 is LGHDT, CDR2 YNNKEL (reference sequence). V was pared by 6 bases and J by 1 base, with 13 bases between. The CDR3 DNA follows: TGTGCCAGCAGTGTACAGGGAGTTTCTGGGGCCAACGTCCTGACTTTC. It specifies CASSVQGVSGANVLTF.